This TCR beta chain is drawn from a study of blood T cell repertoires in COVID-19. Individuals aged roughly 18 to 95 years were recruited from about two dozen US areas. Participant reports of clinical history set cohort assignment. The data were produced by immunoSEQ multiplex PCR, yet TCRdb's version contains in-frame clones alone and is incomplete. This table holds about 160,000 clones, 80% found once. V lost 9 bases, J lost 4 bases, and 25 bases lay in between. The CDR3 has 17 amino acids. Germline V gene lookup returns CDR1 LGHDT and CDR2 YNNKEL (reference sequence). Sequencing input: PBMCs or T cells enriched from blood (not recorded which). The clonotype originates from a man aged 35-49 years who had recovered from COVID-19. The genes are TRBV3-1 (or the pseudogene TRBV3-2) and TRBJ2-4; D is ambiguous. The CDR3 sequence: CARACEVPFARKNIQYF. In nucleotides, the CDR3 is TGTGCCAGAGCATGCGAGGTCCCATTTGCAAGAAAAAACATTCAGTACTTC.